This T cell receptor (beta chain) appears in the sequencing data of a study of T cell clonality in common variable immunodeficiency (dated by TCRdb to 2015 to 2017). Both CVID patients and healthy controls were predominantly of Caucasian heritage. Heparinized peripheral whole blood samples of roughly 5 to 9 ml were obtained from each donor. Genomic DNA from adults with common variable immune deficiency (CVID) and from healthy adult controls was the source for sequencing TCRbeta CDR3 repertoires. A total of about 22 healthy adult volunteers (approximately 12 female and approximately 10 male; age range roughly 20 to 75 years, mean age about 32) were included in the control group. Diluted blood was subjected to density centrifugation over Hypaque 1077 or Ficoll-Paque for isolation of peripheral blood mononuclear cells. Unsorted mononuclear cells served as the source of genomic DNA, which was extracted either by Qiagen column purification or by a centrifugation-based method.

This clone was counted at least ten times. The target of this receptor is not known. CVID samples and control samples contributed equivalent amounts of genomic DNA as sequencing input. For every sample, a 60 bp segment covering the rearranged TCRbeta CDR3 region was amplified and then sequenced. The immunoSEQ assay, a bias-corrected multiplex PCR combined with high-throughput sequencing, was used for TCRbeta amplification. On the study's bioinformatics: Every unique nucleotide sequence was considered a clone and was annotated with V, D and J genes, copy number and frequency. Sequences were labeled productive if in frame, and non-productive if out of frame or containing stop codons. Clonality was calculated from Shannon's entropy as previously described. Mean CDR3 Kyte-Doolittle hydropathy was derived from the predicted amino acid sequences of productive clones. The R hclust function was used to hierarchically cluster scaled V gene usage with Manhattan distance and complete linkage. Sharing of clones by CDR3 amino acid sequence was evaluated by resampling 12 repertoires per group over 100 rounds. The repertoires were searched for 70 published EBV-specific TCRbeta sequences and a few hundred published CMV-specific TCRbeta sequences. Two CVID samples yielding fewer than 10,000 sequences were excluded from analysis, leaving 42 CVID repertoires. As stored in TCRdb, this immuneACCESS dataset retains in-frame rearrangements with V and J assigned. A fraction of the clones does not appear; measured against another copy, unresolved V genes explain less than half of the discrepancy, and the remainder lacks a known reason. V, J and clone size are taken as reported in that table, and D and trimming were inferred from the DNA itself. In this sample, 40,000 or so clones appear, none counted once only. The ten largest clones capture about 3.6% of the sample.

Summary of the overall study and its limitations: It was noted by the authors that sequencing of the repertoires of T cell subpopulations would be needed to clarify the cause of the increased clonality in CVID. CVID subjects shared fewer TCRbeta clones with each other than healthy controls did (p < 0.0001). Increased TCRbeta clonality was found in CVID subjects compared with healthy controls (t-test p = 0.018), with the increase being most characteristic of about a third of subjects. Although equal DNA input was used, an average of about 75,000 unique sequences per sample was obtained for controls, compared with approximately 30,000 for CVID samples. CVID TCRbeta sequences were reported to have fewer deletions and N-nucleotide insertions and to lack highly modified clones with 13 or more V deletions. Correlations between repertoire features and clinical complications were limited by patient heterogeneity within the CVID cohort.

Sequences were obtained from peripheral blood mononuclear cells. The receptor's source is a person aged 18 to 75 in good health.

Partial CDR3 DNA: TGCGCCAGCAGCTGGACAGCCAGGACTAGTGGC. This is translated as CASSWTARTSG. The full CDR3 is CASSWTARTSGYTF. The chain is encoded by TRBV5-1 joined to TRBJ1-2; TRBD1 is a possible D gene, resting on 6 matching bases. From the germline J gene comes the end of the CDR3, since the read stops 3 residues before it. The CDR3 numbers 14 residues from cysteine through phenylalanine. Shown are 33 bases from within the CDR3, in frame from base 1. According to the germline V gene, CDR1 reads SGHRS and CDR2 reads YFSETQ. The junction shows trimming of 3 bases on V and 7 bases on J, plus 16 bases between the germline ends.